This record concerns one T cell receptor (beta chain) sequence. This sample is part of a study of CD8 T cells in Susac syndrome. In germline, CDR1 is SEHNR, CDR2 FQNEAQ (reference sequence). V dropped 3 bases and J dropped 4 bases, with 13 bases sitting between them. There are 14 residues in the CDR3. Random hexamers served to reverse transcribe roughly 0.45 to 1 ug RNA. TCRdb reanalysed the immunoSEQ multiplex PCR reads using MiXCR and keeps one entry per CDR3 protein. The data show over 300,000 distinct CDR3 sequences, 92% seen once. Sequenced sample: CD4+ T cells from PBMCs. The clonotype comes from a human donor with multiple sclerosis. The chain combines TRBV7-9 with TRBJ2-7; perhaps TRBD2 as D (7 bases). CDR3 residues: CASSLRGRPYEQYF. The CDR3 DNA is TGTGCCAGCAGCTTGCGGGGGCGGCCGTACGAGCAGTACTTC.